A selection of T cell receptor beta chains follows, all from one sample in a study of blood T cells in healthy people across ages. TCRdb fed the 5' RACE reads into MiXCR, producing one record per CDR3 protein. The table records 550,000 to 700,000 distinct CDR3 sequences, 27% of them present only once. The sample was blood. The receptors shown here come from a woman aged 70-85 years in good health. Each CDR3 is given with its conserved first and last residue. The D gene is left open where the match is weak. The listing skips clone size in some rows; elsewhere it reads once, few, many or a size class.

>TRBD1|few|TRBV5-1|TRBJ1-1
CASSPMGQPSNTEAFF
TGCGCCAGCAGCCCTATGGGACAGCCTTCGAACACTGAAGCTTTCTTT
>TRBD1|few|TRBV6-5|TRBJ1-5
CASSQQGFGNQPQHF
TGTGCCAGCAGTCAACAGGGGTTCGGGAATCAGCCCCAGCATTTT
>NA|NA|TRBV7-2|TRBJ2-1
CASSRRERGGAGGNEQFF
TGTGCCAGCAGCCGAAGAGAGCGGGGAGGGGCAGGGGGTAATGAGCAGTTCTTC
>TRBD2|few|TRBV7-2|TRBJ2-6
CASSFGGGASGANVLTF
TGTGCCAGCAGCTTTGGCGGGGGAGCGTCTGGGGCCAACGTCCTGACTTTC
>NA|few|TRBV6-1|TRBJ2-7
CASSEIRDRSSYEQYF
TGTGCCAGCAGTGAAATTCGGGACCGGAGCTCCTACGAGCAGTACTTC
>TRBD1|NA|TRBV28|TRBJ2-3
CASGTGDTDTQYF
TGTGCCAGTGGGACAGGGGACACAGATACGCAGTATTTT
>TRBD1|NA|TRBV11-2|TRBJ1-2
CASSLILASTGNGYTF
TGTGCCAGCAGCTTAATTTTGGCTTCGACAGGGAATGGCTACACCTTC
>NA|NA|TRBV14|TRBJ1-2
CASSQDYVLRGSGGYTF
TGTGCCAGCAGCCAAGATTATGTGCTTAGGGGTTCGGGTGGCTACACCTTC
>NA|few|TRBV6-5|TRBJ1-2
CASRRVPEGYGYTF
TGTGCCAGCAGACGCGTCCCTGAAGGGTATGGCTACACCTTC
>NA|few|TRBV7-2|TRBJ2-4
CASSLAPTGAKNIQYF
TGTGCCAGCAGCTTAGCACCCACGGGGGCCAAAAACATTCAGTACTTC
>NA|NA|TRBV7-2|TRBJ1-5
CASSLMGKGGQPQHF
TGTGCCAGCAGCTTAATGGGGAAAGGTGGTCAGCCCCAGCATTTT
>NA|NA|TRBV7-6|TRBJ2-3
CASSSRYVPGLTGGRDTQYF
TGTGCCAGCAGCTCTCGCTACGTCCCGGGACTAACGGGGGGCCGGGATACGCAGTATTTT
>TRBD1|NA|TRBV7-2|TRBJ2-1
CASSLQRTGNEQFF
TGTGCCAGCAGCCTACAACGGACAGGAAATGAGCAGTTCTTC
>NA|many|TRBV4-3|TRBJ2-5
CASSQDSRETQYF
TGCGCCAGCAGCCAAGACTCGCGAGAGACCCAGTACTTC
>NA|few|TRBV10-3|TRBJ2-7
CAISESWGEQYF
TGTGCCATCAGTGAGTCGTGGGGCGAGCAGTACTTC
>NA|few|TRBV3-1|TRBJ2-5
CASSQSRGHLAQEETQYF
TGTGCCAGCAGCCAATCCCGAGGGCACCTAGCCCAAGAGGAGACCCAGTACTTC
>NA|few|TRBV7-2|TRBJ1-6
CASSLVRESPLHF
TGTGCCAGCAGCTTAGTTCGGGAATCACCCCTCCACTTT
>NA|NA|TRBV6-2/TRBV6-3|TRBJ2-1
CAVKPPGVSYNEQFF
TGTGCCGTCAAACCGCCTGGGGTCTCCTACAATGAGCAGTTCTTC
>NA|many|TRBV27|TRBJ1-5
CASSLGVGGLNQPQHF
TGTGCCAGCAGTCTGGGTGTCGGGGGACTCAATCAGCCCCAGCATTTT
>NA|NA|TRBV3-1|TRBJ2-1
CASSQVDNEQFF
TGTGCCAGCAGCCAAGTGGATAATGAGCAGTTCTTC
>NA|NA|TRBV18|TRBJ2-5
CASSPPTETQYF
TGTGCCAGCTCACCACCGACGGAGACCCAGTACTTC
>TRBD2|few|TRBV12-3/TRBV12-4|TRBJ2-5
CASSPPGLAGVQETQYF
TGTGCCAGCAGTCCCCCGGGACTAGCGGGGGTCCAAGAGACCCAGTACTTC
>NA|NA|TRBV20-1|TRBJ2-1
CSATGTSNNEQFF
TGCAGTGCTACCGGGACTTCGAACAATGAGCAGTTCTTC
>TRBD2|many|TRBV7-3|TRBJ2-2
CASSLTGTSASSGELFF
TGTGCCAGCAGCTTAACGGGGACTAGCGCTTCGTCCGGGGAGCTGTTTTTT
>TRBD2|NA|TRBV7-2|TRBJ2-1
CASSWALAYEQFF
TGTGCCAGCAGCTGGGCACTAGCGTATGAGCAGTTCTTC
>NA|NA|TRBV30|TRBJ1-5
CAWSGRGFGQPQHF
TGTGCCTGGAGCGGAAGGGGCTTCGGACAGCCCCAGCATTTT
>NA|many|TRBV9|TRBJ2-3
CASSPFKLASDTQYF
TGTGCCAGCAGTCCCTTTAAGTTAGCGTCGGATACGCAGTATTTT
>NA|NA|TRBV21-1|TRBJ1-5
CASSKVRRQSNQPQHF
TGTGCCAGCAGCAAAGTCCGGAGACAGTCTAATCAGCCCCAGCATTTT
>NA|few|TRBV3-1|TRBJ2-7
CASSQGPGNYEQYF
TGTGCCAGCAGCCAAGGTCCGGGAAACTACGAGCAGTACTTC
>TRBD1|few|TRBV7-9|TRBJ1-1
CASSLAGAGGLNTEAFF
TGTGCCAGCAGCTTAGCGGGGGCAGGGGGGCTGAACACTGAAGCTTTCTTT
>NA|few|TRBV9|TRBJ2-3
CASSLQGSSTDTQYF
TGTGCCAGCAGCCTTCAGGGGTCTAGCACAGATACGCAGTATTTT
>NA|NA|TRBV11-2|TRBJ1-5
CASSLGGSPFSNQPQHF
TGTGCCAGCAGCTTAGGGGGTTCCCCTTTTAGCAATCAGCCCCAGCATTTT
>NA|NA|TRBV10-3|TRBJ1-2
CAIAQQGVSYGYTF
TGTGCCATCGCTCAACAGGGAGTAAGCTATGGCTACACCTTC
>NA|NA|TRBV19|TRBJ2-2
CASSINRDAGELFF
TGTGCCAGTAGTATCAACAGAGATGCCGGGGAGCTGTTTTTT
>NA|NA|TRBV20-1|TRBJ2-7
CSVQAGSSSYEQYF
TGCAGTGTCCAGGCAGGGTCCAGCTCCTACGAGCAGTACTTC
>TRBD2|NA|TRBV20-1|TRBJ2-3
CSARDPRGGTDTQYF
TGCAGTGCTAGAGACCCTCGGGGGGGCACAGATACGCAGTATTTT
>NA|NA|TRBV10-3|TRBJ1-5
CAISQTVQPQHF
TGTGCCATCAGCCAGACAGTTCAGCCCCAGCATTTT
>NA|NA|TRBV4-3|TRBJ2-7
CASSQVVAGNYEQYF
TGCGCCAGCAGCCAAGTCGTGGCCGGGAACTACGAGCAGTACTTC
>NA|few|TRBV7-2|TRBJ1-2
CASSLVLPGFGYTF
TGTGCCAGCAGCTTAGTCTTGCCGGGGTTCGGCTACACCTTC
>NA|NA|TRBV12-5|TRBJ1-1
CASGVTEAGTEAFF
TGTGCTAGTGGCGTGACGGAGGCTGGGACTGAAGCTTTCTTT
>TRBD2|few|TRBV5-1|TRBJ2-1
CASSRSGTSSYNEQFF
TGCGCCAGCAGCCGAAGCGGGACTAGCTCCTACAATGAGCAGTTCTTC
>TRBD2|few|TRBV5-1|TRBJ2-3
CASSSGGAPDTQYF
TGCGCCAGCAGCAGCGGGGGGGCCCCAGATACGCAGTATTTT
>NA|NA|TRBV20-1|TRBJ2-4
CSANSWDIQYF
TGCAGTGCTAACAGTTGGGACATTCAGTACTTC